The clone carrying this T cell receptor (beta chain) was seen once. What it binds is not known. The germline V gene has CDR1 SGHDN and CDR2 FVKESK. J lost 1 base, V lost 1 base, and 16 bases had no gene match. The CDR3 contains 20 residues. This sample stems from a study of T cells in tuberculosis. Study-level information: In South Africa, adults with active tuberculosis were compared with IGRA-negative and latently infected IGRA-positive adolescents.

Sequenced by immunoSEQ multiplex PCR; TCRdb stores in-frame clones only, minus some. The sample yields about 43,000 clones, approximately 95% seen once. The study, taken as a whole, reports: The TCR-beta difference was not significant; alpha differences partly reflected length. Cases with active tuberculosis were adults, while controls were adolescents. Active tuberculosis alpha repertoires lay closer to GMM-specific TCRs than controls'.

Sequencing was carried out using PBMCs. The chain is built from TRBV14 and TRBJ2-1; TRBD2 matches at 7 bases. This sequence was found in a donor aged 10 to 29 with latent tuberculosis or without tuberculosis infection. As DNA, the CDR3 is TGTGCCAGCAGCCAAGTTTACCAGTGGGCCTGGGGGGGGTCCTACAATGAGCAGTTCTTC. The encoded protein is CASSQVYQWAWGGSYNEQFF.